This TCR beta chain comes out of a study of OX40 agonist ivuxolimab in advanced cancers. Study-wide context: The patients received ivuxolimab by intravenous route every 2 weeks at 0.01 to 10 mg/kg. Earlier treatment with anti-PD-1, anti-PD-L1 or anti-CTLA-4 was permitted, and 30% to 40% had received some. The study reported partial responses in three patients: one hepatocellular carcinoma, two cutaneous melanoma. Study-wide findings and caveats: In general, CD8+ T cells held more expanded clones than CD4+ did, on average.

To note about this clone: What it binds is not known. Compared with germline, one end of the junction differs, possibly owing to a read error.

The repertoire was sequenced with immunoSEQ multiplex PCR; TCRdb's copy has only in-frame clones and lacks some. Of 48,000 or so clones in the sample, 80% to 90% were seen once. Germline V lookup: CDR1 ENHRY, CDR2 SYGVKD. The CDR3 runs to 16 residues. The chain is built from TRBV10-3 and TRBJ2-2; TRBD2 aligns across 7 bases. The origin of this receptor is an adult with an advanced solid tumor such as melanoma, head and neck, liver or kidney cancer. This specimen consisted of CD4+ or CD8+ T cells sorted from blood, obtained in a trial of the OX40 agonist ivuxolimab. This CDR3 is CVISPRAGVDTGELFF. DNA of the CDR3: TGTGTCATCAGTCCCCGGGCGGGGGTGGACACCGGGGAGCTGTTTTTT.